This note documents a single TCR beta chain sequence. Its matching antigen is unknown. Per sample, around 91,000 TCR templates were assayed. The data were produced by immunoSEQ multiplex PCR, yet TCRdb's version contains in-frame clones alone and is incomplete. The table shows some 65,000 clones, with approximately 88% occurring only once. The entry originates in a study of siplizumab effects on memory and regulatory T cells. Study-wide points: The majority of clones, roughly 75-97% of proliferating CD4+ or CD8+ clones, lacked an assignable naive or memory phenotype. Researchers did not confirm the suppressive function of proliferating Tregs from siplizumab cultures. Contribution to the alloresponse seemed major for naive T cells, which also seemed more diverse than memory cells.

This CDR3 has 14 residues. CDR1 is SGHDT, CDR2 YYEEEE, per germline. Trimming took 4 bases from V and 8 from J; bases not matched to a gene: 9. This receptor was identified in a human donor in good health. This sequence joins TRBV5-6 and TRBJ2-1; 7 nucleotides match TRBD2. The source material was Tregs sorted from blood. CDR3 sequence (DNA): TGTGCCAGCAGCCTTAGCGGGCGGGTCCATGAGCAGTTCTTC. It translates to CASSLSGRVHEQFF.